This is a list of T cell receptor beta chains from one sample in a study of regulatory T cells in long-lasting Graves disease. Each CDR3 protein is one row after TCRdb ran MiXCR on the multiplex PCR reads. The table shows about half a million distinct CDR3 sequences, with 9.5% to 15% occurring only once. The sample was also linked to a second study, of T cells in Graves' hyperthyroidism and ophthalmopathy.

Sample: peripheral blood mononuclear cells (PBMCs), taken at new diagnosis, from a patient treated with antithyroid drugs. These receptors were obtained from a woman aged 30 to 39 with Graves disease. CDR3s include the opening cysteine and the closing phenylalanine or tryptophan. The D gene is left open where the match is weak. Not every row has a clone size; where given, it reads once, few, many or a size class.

CDR3 protein: CASSEALRERYGYTF
CDR3 DNA: TGTGCCAGCAGTGAAGCGCTTCGGGAACGATATGGCTACACCTTC
J gene: TRBJ1-2
D gene: NA
V gene: TRBV2
clone size: many

CDR3 protein: CASSTGAGLDTQYF
CDR3 DNA: TGTGCCAGCAGTACCGGGGCCGGCCTAGATACGCAGTATTTT
J gene: TRBJ2-3
D gene: NA
V gene: TRBV27
clone size: many

CDR3 protein: CSAATRVSYNEQFF
CDR3 DNA: TGCAGTGCTGCTACGAGGGTCTCCTACAATGAGCAGTTCTTC
J gene: TRBJ2-1
D gene: NA
V gene: TRBV20-1
clone size: many

CDR3 protein: CASSPGLPGYTF
CDR3 DNA: TGTGCCAGTAGTCCCGGGCTCCCTGGCTACACCTTC
J gene: TRBJ1-2
D gene: NA
V gene: TRBV19
clone size: NA

CDR3 protein: CASSSWDRRNTIYF
CDR3 DNA: TGTGCCAGCAGCTCTTGGGACAGGAGGAACACCATATATTTT
J gene: TRBJ1-3
D gene: TRBD1
V gene: TRBV7-9
clone size: many

CDR3 protein: CASSIDLYYSHTEAFF
CDR3 DNA: TGTGCCAGTAGTATAGATCTTTATTACAGCCACACTGAAGCTTTCTTT
J gene: TRBJ1-1
D gene: NA
V gene: TRBV19
clone size: many

CDR3 protein: CASRAGLFSEQYF
CDR3 DNA: TGTGCCAGCAGGGCGGGGTTATTCTCCGAGCAGTACTTC
J gene: TRBJ2-7
D gene: NA
V gene: TRBV27
clone size: NA

CDR3 protein: CATSPGQGRLGTQYF
CDR3 DNA: TGTGCCACCAGTCCCGGACAGGGGAGGTTGGGGACCCAGTACTTC
J gene: TRBJ2-5
D gene: TRBD1
V gene: TRBV24-1
clone size: few

CDR3 protein: CASTLNIRGTIYF
CDR3 DNA: TGTGCCAGCACATTGAACATCCGGGGCACCATATATTTT
J gene: TRBJ1-3
D gene: NA
V gene: TRBV2
clone size: many

CDR3 protein: CSARGRIATYEQYF
CDR3 DNA: TGCAGTGCTCGAGGGAGGATCGCCACCTACGAGCAATACTTC
J gene: TRBJ2-7
D gene: NA
V gene: TRBV20-1
clone size: few

CDR3 protein: CATQAGPDSYNEQFF
CDR3 DNA: TGTGCCACCCAAGCGGGACCGGACTCCTACAATGAGCAGTTCTTC
J gene: TRBJ2-1
D gene: TRBD2
V gene: TRBV6-2/TRBV6-3
clone size: NA

CDR3 protein: CASTVGTARRYTF
CDR3 DNA: TGTGCCAGCACCGTGGGAACGGCCAGGCGCTACACCTTC
J gene: TRBJ1-2
D gene: NA
V gene: TRBV13
clone size: few

CDR3 protein: CASRGKGTDTQYF
CDR3 DNA: TGTGCCAGTAGAGGGAAGGGAACAGATACGCAGTATTTT
J gene: TRBJ2-3
D gene: NA
V gene: TRBV19
clone size: NA

CDR3 protein: CASSAGPGPKGYGYTF
CDR3 DNA: TGTGCCAGCAGTGCGGGACCCGGGCCTAAGGGCTATGGCTACACCTTC
J gene: TRBJ1-2
D gene: NA
V gene: TRBV27
clone size: many

CDR3 protein: CASSRPTSGGASDTQYF
CDR3 DNA: TGCGCCAGCAGCAGGCCTACTAGCGGGGGGGCGTCAGATACGCAGTATTTT
J gene: TRBJ2-3
D gene: TRBD2
V gene: TRBV5-1
clone size: many

CDR3 protein: CAISESAAAYYGYTF
CDR3 DNA: TGTGCCATCAGTGAGTCCGCAGCCGCATACTATGGCTACACCTTC
J gene: TRBJ1-2
D gene: NA
V gene: TRBV10-3
clone size: many

CDR3 protein: CASSQEFGYTF
CDR3 DNA: TGTGCCAGCAGCCAAGAGTTCGGCTACACCTTC
J gene: TRBJ1-2
D gene: NA
V gene: TRBV6-1
clone size: many

CDR3 protein: CASSKGMVRARGNEQFF
CDR3 DNA: TGCGCCAGCAGCAAAGGGATGGTGCGGGCTCGGGGAAATGAGCAGTTCTTC
J gene: TRBJ2-1
D gene: NA
V gene: TRBV4-1
clone size: many

CDR3 protein: CASSEGLLGGRGQPQHF
CDR3 DNA: TGTGCCAGCAGTGAAGGCCTTCTGGGGGGGCGAGGGCAGCCCCAGCATTTT
J gene: TRBJ1-5
D gene: NA
V gene: TRBV2
clone size: few

CDR3 protein: CASSRGSPRRNQPQHF
CDR3 DNA: TGTGCCAGCAGTCGGGGGAGCCCCCGAAGAAATCAGCCCCAGCATTTT
J gene: TRBJ1-5
D gene: NA
V gene: TRBV6-2/TRBV6-3
clone size: NA

CDR3 protein: CASSMAPGGYGYTF
CDR3 DNA: TGTGCCAGTAGTATGGCCCCGGGGGGTTATGGCTACACCTTC
J gene: TRBJ1-2
D gene: NA
V gene: TRBV19
clone size: NA

CDR3 protein: CASSMSNQPQHF
CDR3 DNA: TGTGCCAGCAGCATGAGCAATCAGCCCCAGCATTTT
J gene: TRBJ1-5
D gene: NA
V gene: TRBV7-2
clone size: many

CDR3 protein: CASSMTESSSYNSPLHF
CDR3 DNA: TGTGCCAGCAGTATGACAGAGTCAAGCTCCTATAATTCACCCCTCCACTTT
J gene: TRBJ1-6
D gene: NA
V gene: TRBV12-3/TRBV12-4
clone size: many

CDR3 protein: CSAADSAQPQHF
CDR3 DNA: TGCAGTGCTGCCGACTCGGCTCAGCCCCAGCATTTT
J gene: TRBJ1-5
D gene: NA
V gene: TRBV20-1
clone size: NA

CDR3 protein: CASSIRLANDEQFF
CDR3 DNA: TGTGCCAGTAGTATAAGGCTAGCAAATGATGAGCAGTTCTTC
J gene: TRBJ2-1
D gene: NA
V gene: TRBV19
clone size: many

CDR3 protein: CASKGPGQGATGELFF
CDR3 DNA: TGTGCCAGCAAAGGCCCGGGACAGGGGGCAACCGGGGAGCTGTTTTTT
J gene: TRBJ2-2
D gene: TRBD1
V gene: TRBV12-3/TRBV12-4
clone size: many

CDR3 protein: CASSRSGRADNEQFF
CDR3 DNA: TGTGCCAGCAGCCGTAGCGGGAGGGCCGACAATGAGCAGTTCTTC
J gene: TRBJ2-1
D gene: TRBD2
V gene: TRBV7-9
clone size: NA

CDR3 protein: CASSLVLAGFTDTQYF
CDR3 DNA: TGTGCCAGCAGCTTGGTACTAGCGGGTTTCACAGATACGCAGTATTTT
J gene: TRBJ2-3
D gene: TRBD2
V gene: TRBV11-3
clone size: NA

CDR3 protein: CAWSPPGTEAFF
CDR3 DNA: TGTGCCTGGAGTCCCCCAGGAACTGAAGCTTTCTTT
J gene: TRBJ1-1
D gene: NA
V gene: TRBV30
clone size: many

CDR3 protein: CASSLEGMANEQFF
CDR3 DNA: TGCGCCAGCAGCTTGGAGGGGATGGCCAATGAGCAGTTCTTC
J gene: TRBJ2-1
D gene: NA
V gene: TRBV5-1
clone size: many

CDR3 protein: CASSIHWDTGIRVRLDTEAFF
CDR3 DNA: TGTGCCAGTAGTATCCACTGGGACACAGGGATCCGAGTAAGGTTGGACACTGAAGCTTTCTTT
J gene: TRBJ1-1
D gene: NA
V gene: TRBV19
clone size: many

CDR3 protein: CASTLSSWGGGSQPQHF
CDR3 DNA: TGTGCCAGTACTCTTTCGAGTTGGGGGGGGGGGAGTCAGCCCCAGCATTTT
J gene: TRBJ1-5
D gene: NA
V gene: TRBV19
clone size: many

CDR3 protein: CASSVTTGNYGYTF
CDR3 DNA: TGTGCCAGCAGCGTAACGACAGGGAACTATGGCTACACCTTC
J gene: TRBJ1-2
D gene: TRBD1
V gene: TRBV9
clone size: many

CDR3 protein: CASKVSGSSYNEQFF
CDR3 DNA: TGTGCCAGCAAGGTTAGCGGGAGCTCCTACAATGAGCAGTTCTTC
J gene: TRBJ2-1
D gene: TRBD2
V gene: TRBV2
clone size: NA

CDR3 protein: CATSRSTYEQYF
CDR3 DNA: TGTGCCACCAGCAGGAGTACCTACGAGCAGTACTTC
J gene: TRBJ2-7
D gene: NA
V gene: TRBV15
clone size: many

CDR3 protein: CASRESGTNQETQYF
CDR3 DNA: TGTGCCAGCAGGGAATCCGGGACCAATCAAGAGACCCAGTACTTC
J gene: TRBJ2-5
D gene: NA
V gene: TRBV7-9
clone size: NA

CDR3 protein: CASSSPGLPDHNEQFF
CDR3 DNA: TGTGCCAGCAGCTCACCAGGACTCCCGGATCACAATGAGCAGTTCTTC
J gene: TRBJ2-1
D gene: NA
V gene: TRBV5-4
clone size: many

CDR3 protein: CAWSGQGIGTEAFF
CDR3 DNA: TGTGCCTGGAGTGGCCAGGGAATAGGGACTGAAGCTTTCTTT
J gene: TRBJ1-1
D gene: NA
V gene: TRBV30
clone size: many

CDR3 protein: CASSFSGDTYEQYF
CDR3 DNA: TGTGCCAGCAGTTTTAGTGGGGATACCTACGAGCAGTACTTC
J gene: TRBJ2-7
D gene: NA
V gene: TRBV28
clone size: many

CDR3 protein: CATSTADEQFF
CDR3 DNA: TGTGCCACCAGTACGGCAGACGAGCAGTTCTTC
J gene: TRBJ2-1
D gene: NA
V gene: TRBV24-1
clone size: NA

CDR3 protein: CASSLTGLNEAFF
CDR3 DNA: TGTGCCAGCAGCTTGACAGGGTTAAATGAAGCTTTCTTT
J gene: TRBJ1-1
D gene: TRBD1
V gene: TRBV7-9
clone size: many

CDR3 protein: CASSGGPKDEQFF
CDR3 DNA: TGTGCCAGCAGCGGGGGACCCAAGGATGAGCAGTTCTTC
J gene: TRBJ2-1
D gene: NA
V gene: TRBV7-3
clone size: many

CDR3 protein: CASSFLRTGGADGYTF
CDR3 DNA: TGTGCCAGCAGTTTTCTTAGGACAGGGGGCGCGGATGGCTACACCTTC
J gene: TRBJ1-2
D gene: TRBD1
V gene: TRBV27
clone size: NA

CDR3 protein: CSVALLLNTQYF
CDR3 DNA: TGCAGCGTTGCCCTCCTCCTGAATACGCAGTATTTT
J gene: TRBJ2-3
D gene: NA
V gene: TRBV29-1
clone size: many

CDR3 protein: CASRSGRATYNEQFF
CDR3 DNA: TGTGCCAGCCGGAGCGGGAGGGCCACCTACAATGAGCAGTTCTTC
J gene: TRBJ2-1
D gene: TRBD2
V gene: TRBV27
clone size: many

CDR3 protein: CASSFLSWTGSLGDTEAFF
CDR3 DNA: TGTGCCAGCAGTTTTTTATCCTGGACGGGGTCGTTGGGGGACACTGAAGCTTTCTTT
J gene: TRBJ1-1
D gene: NA
V gene: TRBV28
clone size: many

CDR3 protein: CANPDRGLYLGNSPLHF
CDR3 DNA: TGTGCCAACCCGGACAGGGGGCTCTACCTGGGAAATTCACCCCTCCACTTT
J gene: TRBJ1-6
D gene: TRBD1
V gene: TRBV12-3/TRBV12-4
clone size: many

CDR3 protein: CATSRDLHTGELFF
CDR3 DNA: TGTGCCACCAGCCGGGACCTACACACCGGGGAGCTGTTTTTT
J gene: TRBJ2-2
D gene: NA
V gene: TRBV15
clone size: few

CDR3 protein: CASSQDDLAGGSSYNEQFF
CDR3 DNA: TGCGCCAGCAGCCAAGATGACCTAGCGGGAGGGAGCTCCTACAATGAGCAGTTCTTC
J gene: TRBJ2-1
D gene: TRBD2
V gene: TRBV4-3
clone size: few

CDR3 protein: CATRPPGGNTIYF
CDR3 DNA: TGTGCCACCCGACCCCCCGGTGGAAACACCATATATTTT
J gene: TRBJ1-3
D gene: NA
V gene: TRBV11-2
clone size: many

CDR3 protein: CASSGQRGGSPLHF
CDR3 DNA: TGTGCCAGTAGTGGACAAAGAGGAGGTTCACCCCTCCACTTT
J gene: TRBJ1-6
D gene: NA
V gene: TRBV19
clone size: many

CDR3 protein: CASSSSETVETQYF
CDR3 DNA: TGTGCCAGCAGCTCATCGGAAACAGTAGAGACCCAGTACTTC
J gene: TRBJ2-5
D gene: NA
V gene: TRBV5-4
clone size: NA

CDR3 protein: CSATRIVEQYF
CDR3 DNA: TGCAGTGCCACGAGGATCGTCGAGCAGTACTTC
J gene: TRBJ2-7
D gene: NA
V gene: TRBV20-1
clone size: many